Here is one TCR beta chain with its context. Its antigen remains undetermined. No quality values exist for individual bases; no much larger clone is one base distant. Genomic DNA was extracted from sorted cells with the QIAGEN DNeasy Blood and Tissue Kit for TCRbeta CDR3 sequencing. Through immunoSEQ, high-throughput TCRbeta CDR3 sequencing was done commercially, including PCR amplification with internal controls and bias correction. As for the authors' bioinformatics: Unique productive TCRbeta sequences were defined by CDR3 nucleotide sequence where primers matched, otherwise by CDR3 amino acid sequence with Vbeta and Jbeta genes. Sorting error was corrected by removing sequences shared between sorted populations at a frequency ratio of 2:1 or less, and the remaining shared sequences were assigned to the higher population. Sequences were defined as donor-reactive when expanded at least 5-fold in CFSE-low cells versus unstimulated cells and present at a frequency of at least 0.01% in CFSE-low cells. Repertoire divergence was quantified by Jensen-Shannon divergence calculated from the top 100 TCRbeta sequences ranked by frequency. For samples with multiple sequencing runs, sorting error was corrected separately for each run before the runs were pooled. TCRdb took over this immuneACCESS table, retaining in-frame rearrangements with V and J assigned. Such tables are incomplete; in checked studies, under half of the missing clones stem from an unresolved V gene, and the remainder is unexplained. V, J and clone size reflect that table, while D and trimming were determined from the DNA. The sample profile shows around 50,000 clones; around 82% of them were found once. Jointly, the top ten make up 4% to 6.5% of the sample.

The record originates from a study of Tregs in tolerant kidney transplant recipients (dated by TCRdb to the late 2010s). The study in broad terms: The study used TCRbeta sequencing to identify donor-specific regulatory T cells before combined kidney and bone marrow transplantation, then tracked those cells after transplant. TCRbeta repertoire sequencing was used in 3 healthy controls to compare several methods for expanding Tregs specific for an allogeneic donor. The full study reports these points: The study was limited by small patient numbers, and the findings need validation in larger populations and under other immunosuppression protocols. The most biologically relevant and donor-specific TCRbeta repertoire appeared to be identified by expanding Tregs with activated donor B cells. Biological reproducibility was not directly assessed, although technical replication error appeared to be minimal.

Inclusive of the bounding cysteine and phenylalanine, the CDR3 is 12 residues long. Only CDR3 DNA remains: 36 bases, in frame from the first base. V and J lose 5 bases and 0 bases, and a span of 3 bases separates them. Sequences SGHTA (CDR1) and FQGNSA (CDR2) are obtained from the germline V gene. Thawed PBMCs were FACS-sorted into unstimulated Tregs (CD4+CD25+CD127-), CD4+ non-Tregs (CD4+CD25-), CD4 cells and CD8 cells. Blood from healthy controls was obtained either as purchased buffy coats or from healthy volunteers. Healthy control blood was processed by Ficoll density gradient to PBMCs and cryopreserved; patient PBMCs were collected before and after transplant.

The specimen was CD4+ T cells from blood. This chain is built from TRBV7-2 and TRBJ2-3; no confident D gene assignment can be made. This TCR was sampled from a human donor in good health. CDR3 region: CASSLSTDTQYF. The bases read TGTGCCAGCAGCCTGAGCACAGATACGCAGTATTTT.